Below, 24 T cell receptor beta chains from the same sample are listed, as sequenced in a study of CD8+ T cells in alopecia areata. The authors extracted RNA and reverse transcribed it into cDNA as the sequencing template. Measured with immunoSEQ multiplex PCR; TCRdb has only the in-frame clones, and not every one. There are 90,000 or so clones in the sample; 44% occur only once, and roughly 18% lies in the top ten. As for treatment: oral pan-JAK inhibitor, 5-10 mg twice daily. The sample here was CD8+ T cells sorted from blood, taken at week 24, from a patient treated with tofacitinib. The receptors come from a human donor with alopecia areata.

The chain employs TRBV9 and TRBJ1-1; D uncertain. The V gene's germline CDR1 is SGDLS and CDR2 YYNGEE. The CDR3 contains 14 residues. V lost 0 bases to trimming and J lost 3 bases, with 9 bases between them. CDR3 coding DNA: TGTGCCAGCAGCGTAGGATCCGTTGACACTGAAGCTTTCTTT. Translation gives CASSVGSVDTEAFF.

The J gene is TRBJ2-7, the V gene TRBV13, with TRBD2 identical over 9 bases. In germline, CDR1 is PRHDT, CDR2 FYEKMQ (reference sequence). The CDR3 covers 15 residues. J lost 6 bases, V lost 5 bases, and 11 bases had no gene match. The CDR3 protein is CASSEYASGKGEQYF. The CDR3 region has the DNA TGTGCCAGCAGCGAGTATGCTAGCGGGAAAGGCGAGCAGTACTTC.

This clone was seen only a few times. V and J are TRBV29-1 and TRBJ2-2; D is uncertain. V was pared by 7 bases and J by 1 base, with 7 bases between. The CDR3 consists of 12 residues. Germline V CDR1 and CDR2: SQVTM, ANQGSEA. The CDR3 region has the DNA TGCAGCGGGTGGGGGAACACCGGGGAGCTGTTTTTT. It is translated as CSGWGNTGELFF.

This clone was detected a few times. The chain recombines TRBV2 with TRBJ2-7; possibly TRBD2 for D (7 bases). V lost 3 bases and J lost 2, with 14 bases in between. Per the germline V gene, CDR1 is SNHLY and CDR2 is FYNNEI. This CDR3 has 15 amino acids. The CDR3 DNA reads TGTGCCAGCAGTGAGGGGGCTAGCGGAACCTACGAGCAGTACTTC. It is translated as CASSEGASGTYEQYF. The complete variable domain, with remaining parts taken from reference TRBV2 and TRBJ2-7, reads EPEVTQTPSHQVTQMGQEVILRCVPISNHLYFYWYRQILGQKVEFLVSFYNNEISEKSEIFDDQFSVERPDGSNFTLKIRSTKLEDSAMYFCASSEGASGTYEQYFGPGTRLTVT.

This rearrangement joins TRBV7-2 to TRBJ2-7; TRBD2 matches 10 bases. Germline CDR1 reads SGHTA; CDR2 reads FQGNSA. The ends lost 5 bases at V and 0 bases at J; junction bases unmatched: 16. The CDR3 contains 19 residues. CDR3 sequence reads: CASSLWTASGGFSSYEQYF. In DNA, the CDR3 is TGTGCCAGCAGCCTGTGGACTGCTAGCGGGGGTTTTAGCTCCTACGAGCAGTACTTC.

The V call is TRBV6-5, the J call TRBJ2-1; D not resolved. The CDR3 has 15 amino acids. Germline loops: CDR1 MNHEY, CDR2 SVGAGI. Trimming removed 0 bases from V and 7 bases from J, with 13 bases in between. The CDR3 coding sequence is TGTGCCAGCAGTTACTCTGTGTCGGCCCCGAATGAGCAGTTCTTC. Its protein product is CASSYSVSAPNEQFF.

The gene calls are TRBV4-1 and TRBJ1-1, with D possibly matching TRBD1 (6 bases). Trimming cost V 1 base and J 2 bases, with 14 bases left between them. Germline-derived CDR1 and CDR2 are MGHRA and YSYEKL. The CDR3 totals 16 residues. CDR3 amino acids: CASSQGWGQANTEAFF. CDR3 sequence (DNA): TGCGCCAGCAGCCAAGGCTGGGGGCAGGCAAACACTGAAGCTTTCTTT.

The genes are TRBV29-1 and TRBJ2-6; a possible D gene is TRBD1 (6 bases). V shed 3 bases and J shed 2 bases, with 11 bases lying between them. CDR1 and CDR2 from the germline V gene are SQVTM and ANQGSEA. The CDR3 covers 15 residues. The DNA for the CDR3 is TGCAGCGTTGATTCTGGGGGCACTGGGGCCAACGTCCTGACTTTC. Translating it yields CSVDSGGTGANVLTF.

In its sample, this clone was seen a few times. The V and J genes are TRBV7-9 and TRBJ1-1, with D possibly TRBD1 on 6 matching bases. Germline CDR1 reads SEHNR; CDR2 reads FQNEAQ (reference sequence). V was clipped by 1 base and J by 6 bases, with 12 bases between them. There are 14 residues in the CDR3. This chain's CDR3 is CASSLVQGLSEAFF. Written as DNA, the CDR3 is TGTGCCAGCAGCTTAGTTCAGGGGTTATCTGAAGCTTTCTTT.

This clone was counted only a few times. The gene calls are TRBV10-2 and TRBJ2-7; D gene uncertain. The germline V gene has CDR1 WSHSY and CDR2 SAAADI. This CDR3 contains 12 residues. Trimming pared 4 bases from V and 0 bases from J, leaving 4 bases between. This chain's CDR3 is CASSVSSYEQYF. The CDR3 DNA sequence: TGCGCCAGCAGTGTCAGCTCCTACGAGCAGTACTTC.

The rearrangement uses TRBV27 and TRBJ1-2; TRBD1 agrees at 8 bases. Trimming cost V 0 bases and J 8 bases; bases outside gene matches: 8. The germline V gene encodes CDR1 MNHEY and CDR2 SMNVEV (reference sequence). This CDR3 has 15 residues. The CDR3 region is CASSLSMAGGGGYTF. In DNA, the CDR3 is TGTGCCAGCAGTTTATCTATGGCAGGGGGCGGGGGCTACACCTTC.

This chain links TRBV29-1 with TRBJ1-1; tentatively, D is TRBD1 (5 bases). Germline values: CDR1 SQVTM, CDR2 ANQGSEA. Deletions cut 4 bases from V and 7 bases from J, with 10 bases between. CDR3 size: 11 residues. The CDR3 DNA reads as TGCAGCGTTGCGACAGCGAATGAAGCTTTCTTT. Amino acids: CSVATANEAFF. The whole variable domain, remainder taken from reference TRBV29-1 and TRBJ1-1, is SAVISQKPSRDICQRGTSLTIQCQVDSQVTMMFWYRQQPGQSLTLIATANQGSEATYESGFVIDKFPISRPNLTFSTLTVSNMSPEDSSIYLCSVATANEAFFGQGTRLTVV.

This clone was observed a few times. The chain employs TRBV7-9 and TRBJ2-2; possibly TRBD2 for D (5 bases). Germline V gives CDR1 SEHNR, CDR2 FQNEAQ (reference sequence). The CDR3 has 17 residues. The ends were cut back, 3 bases at V and 3 bases at J, with 17 bases in the middle. The CDR3: CASSFPGLTKDTGELFF. The CDR3 DNA reads TGTGCCAGCAGCTTTCCCGGACTGACGAAGGACACCGGGGAGCTGTTTTTT.

The CDR3 here is CASSDRGRDGEQFF. The CDR3 DNA sequence: TGTGCCAGCAGTGATCGCGGGAGGGATGGTGAGCAGTTCTTC. This chain joins TRBV6-1 and TRBJ2-1; 9 positions match TRBD2. CDR1 MNHNS and CDR2 SASEGT come from the germline V gene. This CDR3 has 14 residues. V lost 3 bases to trimming and J lost 9 bases; unmatched junction nucleotides: 6.

This chain links TRBV2 with TRBJ1-1; D remains ambiguous. Germline CDR1 and CDR2: SNHLY and FYNNEI. V lost 1 base and J lost 2, with 11 bases in between. The CDR3 has 15 amino acids. The chain's CDR3 is CASSEEASLNTEAFF. Written as DNA, the CDR3 is TGTGCCAGCAGTGAAGAGGCCAGCCTTAACACTGAAGCTTTCTTT. Full variable domain (rest looked up from reference TRBV2 and TRBJ1-1): EPEVTQTPSHQVTQMGQEVILRCVPISNHLYFYWYRQILGQKVEFLVSFYNNEISEKSEIFDDQFSVERPDGSNFTLKIRSTKLEDSAMYFCASSEEASLNTEAFFGQGTRLTVV.

This rearrangement joins TRBV30 to TRBJ2-2; D is unresolved. Trimming took off 0 bases at V and 7 bases at J, with 6 bases between the two ends. This CDR3 has 12 amino acids. Germline-derived CDR1 and CDR2 are GTSNPN and SVGIG (reference sequence). In DNA form, the CDR3 reads TGTGCCTGGAGTGTACCCGGCGGGGAGCTGTTTTTT. It is translated as CAWSVPGGELFF.

This clone showed up just a few times. The chain recombines TRBV14 with TRBJ2-1, with D perhaps matching TRBD2 (6 bases). V was pared by 5 bases and J by 4 bases, with 12 bases between. This CDR3 has 14 amino acids. Germline V gives CDR1 SGHDN, CDR2 FVKESK. CDR3 loop: CASSGGRLYNEQFF. Here the CDR3 DNA reads TGTGCCAGCAGCGGAGGGAGGCTTTACAATGAGCAGTTCTTC.

The J gene is TRBJ2-1, the V gene TRBV28; 8 bases line up with TRBD1. V trimming: 7 bases; J trimming: 3 bases; junction bases outside the gene matches: 5. The CDR3 runs 14 residues. From germline, CDR1 is MDHEN and CDR2 SYDVKM. The CDR3 region has the DNA TGTGCCAGCACCCAGGGGGCGCGCTACAATGAGCAGTTCTTC. Encoded protein: CASTQGARYNEQFF.

Here the CDR3 DNA reads TGTGCCAGCAGCGACGGTTACGAGCAGTACTTC. It specifies CASSDGYEQYF. V gene TRBV7-9 combines with J gene TRBJ2-7; D uncertain. V was pared by 5 bases and J by 4 bases, with 6 bases between. Per germline, CDR1 SEHNR and CDR2 FQNEAQ (reference sequence). The CDR3 sequence is 11 residues long.

This clone was seen more than once but under ten times. The chain uses TRBV6-5 and TRBJ2-7; either TRBD1 or TRBD2 may supply D (5 bases each). Per germline, CDR1 MNHEY and CDR2 SVGAGI. V shed 2 bases and J shed 6 bases, with 11 bases lying between them. The CDR3 runs to 13 residues. The CDR3 bases are TGTGCCAGCAGTTACGGGGGAGCTGGCGAGCAGTACTTC. It encodes CASSYGGAGEQYF.

The rearrangement uses TRBV2 and TRBJ2-1; 13 positions match TRBD2. The CDR3 contains 15 residues. Germline assignment: CDR1 SNHLY and CDR2 FYNNEI. The V gene end was trimmed by 8 bases and the J gene end by 4 bases; junction bases not matched to a gene: 5. CDR3 region: CASSLAGGPYNEQFF. The CDR3, as DNA: TGTGCCAGCTCACTAGCGGGAGGGCCTTACAATGAGCAGTTCTTC.

This clone showed up just a few times. The chain couples TRBV30 to TRBJ1-3; D gene uncertain. Germline V gene sequence: CDR1 GTSNPN, CDR2 SVGIG (reference sequence). V was pared by 2 bases and J by 2 bases, with 19 bases between. This CDR3 is 17 amino acids long. CDR3 region: CAWSPREWSGTGNTIYF. CDR3 nucleotides: TGTGCCTGGAGTCCCCGTGAGTGGAGCGGGACTGGAAACACCATATATTTT. The full variable domain, with the rest looked up from reference TRBV30 and TRBJ1-3, is SQTIHQWPATLVQPVGSPLSLECTVEGTSNPNLYWYRQAAGRGLQLLFYSVGIGQISSEVPQNLSASRPQDRQFILSSKKLLLSDSGFYLCAWSPREWSGTGNTIYFGEGSWLTVV.

This sequence joins TRBV5-4 and TRBJ1-1; D gene ambiguous. The V and J ends lost 0 bases and 5 bases respectively, with 8 bases between them. Germline CDR1 reads SGHNT; CDR2 reads YYREEE (reference sequence). CDR3 length: 13 residues. CDR3 residues: CASSLAPETEAFF. As DNA, the CDR3 is TGTGCCAGCAGCTTGGCCCCGGAGACTGAAGCTTTCTTT.

This clone was recorded a few times. The V and J genes are TRBV5-1 and TRBJ2-7, with D perhaps TRBD2 (7 bases). This CDR3 contains 13 residues. The V end was cut by 4 bases, the J end by 6 bases, with 14 bases between. Germline V CDR1 and CDR2: SGHRS, YFSETQ. The CDR3 spells CASSPRGAAEQYF. CDR3 DNA sequence: TGCGCCAGCAGCCCCCGGGGGGCGGCCGAGCAGTACTTC.